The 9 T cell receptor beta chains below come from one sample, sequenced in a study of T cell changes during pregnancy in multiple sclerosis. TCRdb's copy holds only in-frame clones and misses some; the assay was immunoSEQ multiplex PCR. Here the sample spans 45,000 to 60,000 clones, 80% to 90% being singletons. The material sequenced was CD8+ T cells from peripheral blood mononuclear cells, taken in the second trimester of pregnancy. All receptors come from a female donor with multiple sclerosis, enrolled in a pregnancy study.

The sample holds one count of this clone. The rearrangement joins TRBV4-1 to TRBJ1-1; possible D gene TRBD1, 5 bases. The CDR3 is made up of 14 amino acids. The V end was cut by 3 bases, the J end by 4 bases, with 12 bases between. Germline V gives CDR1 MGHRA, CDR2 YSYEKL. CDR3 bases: TGCGCCAGCAGCCATGGCGGGGGAGGCACTGAAGCTTTCTTT. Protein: CASSHGGGGTEAFF.

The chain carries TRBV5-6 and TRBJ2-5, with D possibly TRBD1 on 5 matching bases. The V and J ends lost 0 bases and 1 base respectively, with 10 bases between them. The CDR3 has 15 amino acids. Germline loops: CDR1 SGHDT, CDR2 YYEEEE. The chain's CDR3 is CASSLDGQGQETQYF. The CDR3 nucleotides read TGTGCCAGCAGCTTGGACGGGCAGGGCCAAGAGACCCAGTACTTC. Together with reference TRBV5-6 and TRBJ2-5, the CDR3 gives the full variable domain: DAGVTQSPTHLIKTRGQQVTLRCSPKSGHDTVSWYQQALGQGPQFIFQYYEEEERQRGNFPDRFSGHQFPNYSSELNVNALLLGDSALYLCASSLDGQGQETQYFGPGTRLLVL.

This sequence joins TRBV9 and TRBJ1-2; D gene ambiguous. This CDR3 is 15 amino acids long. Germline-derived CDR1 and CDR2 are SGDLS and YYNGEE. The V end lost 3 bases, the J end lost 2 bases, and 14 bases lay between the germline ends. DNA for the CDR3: TGTGCCAGCAGCGGAGAAGGGAGTGGCAACTATGGCTACACCTTC. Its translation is CASSGEGSGNYGYTF.

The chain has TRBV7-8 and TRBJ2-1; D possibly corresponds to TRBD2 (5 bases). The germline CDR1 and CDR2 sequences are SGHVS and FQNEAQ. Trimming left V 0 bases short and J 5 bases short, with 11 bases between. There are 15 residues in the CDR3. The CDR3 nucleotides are TGTGCCAGCAGCTTAGCGCGGGTCGGGAACAATGAGCAGTTCTTC. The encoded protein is CASSLARVGNNEQFF.

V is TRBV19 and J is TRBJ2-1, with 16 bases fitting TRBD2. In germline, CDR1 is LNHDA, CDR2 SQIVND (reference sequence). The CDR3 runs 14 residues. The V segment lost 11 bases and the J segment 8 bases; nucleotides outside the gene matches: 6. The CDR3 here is CAAGTSGGAYEQFF. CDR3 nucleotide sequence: TGTGCCGCAGGGACTAGCGGGGGGGCCTATGAGCAGTTCTTC.

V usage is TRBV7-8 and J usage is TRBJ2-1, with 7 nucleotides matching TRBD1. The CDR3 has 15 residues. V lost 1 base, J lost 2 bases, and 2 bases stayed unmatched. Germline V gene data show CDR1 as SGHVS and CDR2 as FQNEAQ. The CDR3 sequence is CASSLGQGAYNEQFF. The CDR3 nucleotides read TGTGCCAGCAGCTTAGGACAGGGCGCCTACAATGAGCAGTTCTTC.

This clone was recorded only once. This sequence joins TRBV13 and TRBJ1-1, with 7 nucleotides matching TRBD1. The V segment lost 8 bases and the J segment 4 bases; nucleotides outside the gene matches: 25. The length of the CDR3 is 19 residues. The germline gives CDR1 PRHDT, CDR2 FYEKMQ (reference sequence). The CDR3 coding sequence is TGTGCCAGCCTCACACTCAAGACAGGGAATGTCGGGAAGGGCACTGAAGCTTTCTTT. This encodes CASLTLKTGNVGKGTEAFF.

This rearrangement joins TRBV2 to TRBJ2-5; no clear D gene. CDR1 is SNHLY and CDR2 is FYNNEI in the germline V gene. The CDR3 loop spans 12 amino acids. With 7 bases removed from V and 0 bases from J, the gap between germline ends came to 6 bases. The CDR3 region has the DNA TGTGCCAGCATGGCAAACCAAGAGACCCAGTACTTC. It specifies CASMANQETQYF.

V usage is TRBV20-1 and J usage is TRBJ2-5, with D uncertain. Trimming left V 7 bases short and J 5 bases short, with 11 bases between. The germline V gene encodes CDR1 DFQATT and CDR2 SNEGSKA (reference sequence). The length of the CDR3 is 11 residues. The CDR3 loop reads CSGAETETQYF. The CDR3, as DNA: TGCAGTGGCGCGGAGACGGAGACCCAGTACTTC.